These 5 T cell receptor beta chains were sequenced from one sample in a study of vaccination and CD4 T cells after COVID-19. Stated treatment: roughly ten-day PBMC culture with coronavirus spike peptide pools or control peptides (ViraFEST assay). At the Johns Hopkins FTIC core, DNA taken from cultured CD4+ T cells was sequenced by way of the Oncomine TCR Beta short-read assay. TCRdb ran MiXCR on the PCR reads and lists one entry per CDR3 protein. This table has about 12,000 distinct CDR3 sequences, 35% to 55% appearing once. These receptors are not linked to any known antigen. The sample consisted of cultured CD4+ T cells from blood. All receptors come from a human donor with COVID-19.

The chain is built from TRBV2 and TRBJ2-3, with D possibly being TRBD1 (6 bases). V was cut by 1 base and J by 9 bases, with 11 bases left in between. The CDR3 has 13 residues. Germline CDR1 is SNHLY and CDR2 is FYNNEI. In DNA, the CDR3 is TGTGCCAGCAGTGAAGACAGGGTCGCCACGCAGTATTTT. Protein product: CASSEDRVATQYF.

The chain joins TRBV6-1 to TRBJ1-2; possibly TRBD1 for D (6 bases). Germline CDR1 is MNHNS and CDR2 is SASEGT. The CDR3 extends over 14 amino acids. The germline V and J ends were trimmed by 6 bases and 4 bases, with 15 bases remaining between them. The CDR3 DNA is TGTGCCAGCAGCCAAGTGGCAGGGGCCTATGGCTACACCTTC. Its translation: CASSQVAGAYGYTF.

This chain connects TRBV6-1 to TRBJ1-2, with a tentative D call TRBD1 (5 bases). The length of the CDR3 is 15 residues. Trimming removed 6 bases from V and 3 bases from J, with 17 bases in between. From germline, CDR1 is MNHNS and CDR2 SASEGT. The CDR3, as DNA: TGTGCCAGCAGAGACGGGACCGGGACTTACTATGGCTACACCTTC. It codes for CASRDGTGTYYGYTF.

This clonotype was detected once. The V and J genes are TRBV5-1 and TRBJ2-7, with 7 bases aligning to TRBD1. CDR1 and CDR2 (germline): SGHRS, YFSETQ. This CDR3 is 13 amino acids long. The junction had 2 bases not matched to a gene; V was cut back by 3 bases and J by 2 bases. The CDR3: CASSSTGTYEQYF. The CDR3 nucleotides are TGCGCCAGCAGCTCGACAGGGACCTACGAGCAGTACTTC.

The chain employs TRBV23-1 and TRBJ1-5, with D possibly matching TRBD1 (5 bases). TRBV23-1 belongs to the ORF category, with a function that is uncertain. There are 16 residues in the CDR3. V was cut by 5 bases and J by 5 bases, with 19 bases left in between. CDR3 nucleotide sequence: TGCGCCAGCAGTGGGCAGGGCTTCCCCCTACATCAGCCCCAGCATTTT. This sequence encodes CASSGQGFPLHQPQHF.